This entry lists 16 T cell receptor beta chains sequenced from one sample in a study of blood T cell repertoires in COVID-19. Assay: immunoSEQ multiplex PCR; the TCRdb copy retains only in-frame clones and omits some. Seen here are around 130,000 clones, about 83% observed once, and the top ten hold around 3.2%. The specimen was PBMCs or T cells enriched from blood (not recorded which). The receptors shown here come from a woman aged 45-65 years with acute COVID-19.

V is TRBV19 and J is TRBJ1-6; D call uncertain. The CDR3 extends over 16 amino acids. Germline CDR1 reads LNHDA; CDR2 reads SQIVND (reference sequence). V was clipped by 5 bases and J by 0 bases, with 11 bases between them. The CDR3 DNA is TGTGCCAGTAGTTTCGGAGTAGGCTCCTATAATTCACCCCTCCACTTT. Its translation: CASSFGVGSYNSPLHF.

The chain uses TRBV6-2 or TRBV6-3 and TRBJ1-1; no firm D call. Per germline, CDR1 MNHEY and CDR2 SVGEGT. V lost 0 bases, J lost 4 bases, and 9 bases lay in between. This CDR3 has 14 residues. Here the CDR3 reads CASSYSPMATEAFF. The CDR3 DNA follows: TGTGCCAGCAGTTACTCGCCAATGGCCACTGAAGCTTTCTTT.

The rearrangement joins TRBV4-2 to TRBJ2-5, with unresolved D. CDR3 length: 17 residues. Germline CDR1 and CDR2: LGHNA and YNFKEQ. Trimming removed 1 base at V and 1 base at J, with 16 bases between. CDR3 DNA: TGTGCCAGCAGCCAAGTTTTCCTAGACGGAACCCAAGAGACCCAGTACTTC. It specifies CASSQVFLDGTQETQYF.

In this sample, this clone turned up once. The chain combines TRBV9 with TRBJ1-6; D unresolved. The V gene lost 0 bases and the J gene lost 4 bases, with 5 bases spanning the gap. CDR3 size: 14 residues. Germline lookup yields CDR1 SGDLS and CDR2 YYNGEE. The DNA of the CDR3 is TGTGCCAGCAGCGTAGCTCTATATAATTCACCCCTCCACTTT. Amino acids: CASSVALYNSPLHF.

V and J are TRBV28 and TRBJ1-2; D not resolved. The V end lost 5 bases, the J end lost 6 bases, and 16 bases lay between the germline ends. Germline V lookup: CDR1 MDHEN, CDR2 SYDVKM. CDR3 size: 14 residues. The CDR3 sequence is CASSTGGGFDGYTF. DNA for the CDR3: TGTGCCAGCAGTACTGGAGGTGGGTTCGATGGCTACACCTTC.

This clone was seen a handful of times. The chain links TRBV3-1 (or the pseudogene TRBV3-2) to TRBJ2-7, with 8 bases identical to TRBD2. This CDR3 contains 17 residues. Trimming removed 3 bases from V and 2 bases from J; junction bases left unmatched: 12. Germline CDR1 LGHDT, CDR2 YNNKEL (reference sequence). The DNA for the CDR3 is TGTGCCAGCAGCCAGGGCTGGACTAGCTGGAAAGCCTACGAGCAGTACTTC. Its translation: CASSQGWTSWKAYEQYF.

The J gene is TRBJ1-1, the V gene TRBV2; the D gene is possibly TRBD1 (6 bases). Germline V gene lookup returns CDR1 SNHLY and CDR2 FYNNEI. CDR3 size: 15 residues. Trimming removed 4 bases at V and 1 base at J, with 13 bases between. In DNA, the CDR3 is TGTGCCAGCAGTGGCAGGGGCGGAGGGAACACTGAAGCTTTCTTT. It specifies CASSGRGGGNTEAFF.

This chain links TRBV7-3 with TRBJ1-2; TRBD1 matches 10 bases. Trimming took 4 bases from V and 7 from J; bases not matched to a gene: 6. The CDR3 has 14 amino acids. Germline V CDR1 and CDR2: SGHTA, FQGTGA. As DNA, the CDR3 is TGTGCCAGCAGCTCAGACAGGGGGCGGCGTGGCTACACCTTC. Its protein product is CASSSDRGRRGYTF.

This clone was observed a handful of times. The rearrangement links TRBV19 to TRBJ1-1, with 8 bases that match TRBD1. The CDR3 has 17 amino acids. The junction had 13 bases not matched to a gene; V was cut back by 6 bases and J by 1 base. CDR1 is LNHDA and CDR2 is SQIVND in the germline V gene (reference sequence). CDR3 sequence reads: CASSGGTGKTENTEAFF. The CDR3 DNA is TGTGCCAGTAGCGGGGGGACAGGCAAGACCGAGAACACTGAAGCTTTCTTT.

This chain's CDR3 is CSVSPGVEAGELFF. In DNA, the CDR3 is TGCAGCGTCTCTCCGGGAGTTGAGGCCGGGGAGCTGTTTTTT. The J gene is TRBJ2-2, the V gene TRBV29-1; weak D call: TRBD2 (6 bases). Between the trimmed V and J ends, which lost 6 bases and 6 bases, there was a span of 17 bases. The germline V gene has CDR1 SQVTM and CDR2 ANQGSEA. The CDR3 runs 14 residues.

This chain connects TRBV5-1 to TRBJ2-7; the match to TRBD2 covers 11 bases. After removal of 5 bases from V and 5 bases from J, the junction contained 12 bases not matched to a gene. From germline, CDR1 is SGHRS and CDR2 YFSETQ. The length of the CDR3 is 16 residues. In nucleotides, the CDR3 is TGCGCCAGCAGGGCGACTAGCGGGACTGGCTTCGACGAGCAGTACTTC. The encoded protein is CASRATSGTGFDEQYF.

The V call is TRBV7-6, the J call TRBJ2-7, with 9 bases that match TRBD1. The germline gives CDR1 SGHVS, CDR2 FNYEAQ. The CDR3 has 15 residues. Unmatched junction bases numbered 10, after V lost 5 bases and J lost 5 bases. The CDR3 spells CASSPWGQGIDEQYF. CDR3 in DNA: TGTGCCAGCAGCCCCTGGGGACAGGGTATCGACGAGCAGTACTTC.

The J gene is TRBJ1-1, the V gene TRBV2; no definite D call. The ends were cut back, 3 bases at V and 1 base at J, with 27 bases in the middle. Germline-derived CDR1 and CDR2 are SNHLY and FYNNEI. The CDR3 spans 20 residues. The CDR3 DNA sequence: TGTGCCAGCAGTGACCCCTTGCTAGGGAGGTCGGGCACTGGGAACACTGAAGCTTTCTTT. Translation gives CASSDPLLGRSGTGNTEAFF.

CDR3 DNA: TGTGCCAGCAGCTTGCCGGGACTAGCGGCCTACAATGAGCAGTTCTTC. Amino acids: CASSLPGLAAYNEQFF. The J gene is TRBJ2-1, the V gene TRBV5-4, with TRBD2 matching 11 bases. CDR1 SGHNT and CDR2 YYREEE come from the germline V gene (reference sequence). V was clipped by 1 base and J by 2 bases; unmatched bases: 2. The CDR3 runs 16 residues.

The genes are TRBV7-2 and TRBJ2-7; D is perhaps TRBD1 (6 bases). Germline values: CDR1 SGHTA, CDR2 FQGNSA. The V gene lost 1 base and the J gene lost 6 bases, with 7 bases spanning the gap. This CDR3 has 12 residues. CDR3 DNA sequence: TGTGCCAGCAGCTTAGGGGGGCGCGAGCAGTACTTC. Residues: CASSLGGREQYF.

In this sample, this clone turned up a few times. The sample holds other DNA sequences that translate to the same CDR3. The rearrangement links TRBV9 to TRBJ2-2; 12 bases are a match to TRBD2. Germline V CDR1 and CDR2: SGDLS, YYNGEE. V trimming: 4 bases; J trimming: 4 bases; junction bases outside the gene matches: 5. The CDR3 sequence is 16 residues long. The CDR3: CASSPRLAGATGELFF. The CDR3 region has the DNA TGTGCCAGCAGCCCCCGACTAGCGGGAGCCACCGGGGAGCTGTTTTTT.